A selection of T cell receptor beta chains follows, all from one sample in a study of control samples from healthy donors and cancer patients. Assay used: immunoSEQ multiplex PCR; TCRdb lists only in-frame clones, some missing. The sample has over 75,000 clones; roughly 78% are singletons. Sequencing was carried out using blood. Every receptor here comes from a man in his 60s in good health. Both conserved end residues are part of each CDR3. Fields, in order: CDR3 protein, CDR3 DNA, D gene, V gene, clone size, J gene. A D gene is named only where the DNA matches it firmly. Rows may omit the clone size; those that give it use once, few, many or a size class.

CASSLAGWGEKLFF TGTGCCAGCAGTTTGGCGGGGTGGGGTGAAAAACTGTTTTTT . TRBV27 . TRBJ1-4
CASSLDRVGNEKLFF TGTGCCAGCAGTCTGGACAGGGTGGGTAATGAAAAACTGTTTTTT TRBD1 TRBV27 . TRBJ1-4
CASGLVLGRGAGTEAFF TGTGCTAGTGGTTTGGTACTGGGAAGGGGGGCGGGCACTGAAGCTTTCTTT . TRBV12-5 . TRBJ1-1
CASSPPGQATGNTIYF TGTGCCAGCTCACCACCGGGACAGGCAACTGGAAACACCATATATTTT TRBD1 TRBV18 . TRBJ1-3
CASSYFSTDTQYF TGTGCCAGCAGTTATTTTTCCACAGATACGCAGTATTTT . TRBV6-2/TRBV6-3 . TRBJ2-3
CASSIQDSSYNEQFF TGTGCCAGTAGTATTCAGGACAGCTCCTACAATGAGCAGTTCTTC . TRBV19 . TRBJ2-1
CAWSGQYNSPLHF TGTGCCTGGAGTGGGCAGTATAATTCACCCCTCCACTTT . TRBV30 . TRBJ1-6
CASGLLSGANVLTF TGTGCTAGTGGTCTCCTCTCTGGGGCCAACGTCCTGACTTTC . TRBV12-5 . TRBJ2-6
CASRTQRTGANVLTF TGTGCCAGCAGGACCCAGAGGACTGGGGCCAACGTCCTGACTTTC . TRBV6-5 . TRBJ2-6
CASSVAENSPLHF TGTGCCAGCAGCGTAGCCGAGAATTCACCCCTCCACTTT . TRBV9 . TRBJ1-6
CASFLTGAYNEQFF TGTGCCAGCTTCCTAACAGGGGCCTACAATGAGCAGTTCTTC TRBD1 TRBV5-4 . TRBJ2-1
CASRLAGGYGYTF TGCGCCAGCAGGTTGGCAGGTGGATATGGCTACACCTTC . TRBV5-1 few TRBJ1-2
CASTPPEVNTIYF TGTGCCAGCACCCCTCCCGAAGTAAACACCATATATTTT . TRBV28 . TRBJ1-3
CASQEDRTEQYF TGTGCCAGCCAAGAGGACAGGACCGAGCAGTACTTC TRBD1 TRBV28 . TRBJ2-7
CASSILRYNEQFF TGTGCCAGCAGCATCCTGCGATACAATGAGCAGTTCTTC . TRBV6-5 . TRBJ2-1
CAIPRTPSGTAGELFF TGTGCCATCCCCCGGACCCCTAGCGGTACGGCCGGGGAGCTGTTTTTT TRBD2 TRBV10-3 few TRBJ2-2
CASSFNNEQFF TGTGCCAGCAGCTTCAACAATGAGCAGTTCTTC . TRBV5-4 once TRBJ2-1
CAISEPSERTEAFF TGTGCCATCAGTGAGCCGTCGGAGAGGACTGAAGCTTTCTTT . TRBV10-3 . TRBJ1-1
CASSEQGAGGGSNQPQHF TGCGCCAGCAGTGAACAGGGGGCGGGGGGGGGAAGCAATCAGCCCCAGCATTTT TRBD1 TRBV10-2 . TRBJ1-5
CASSHLTGTSASDTQYF TGTGCCAGCAGCCACTTGACCGGGACTAGTGCTTCAGATACGCAGTATTTT TRBD2 TRBV14 . TRBJ2-3
CASSLDGYANIQYF TGTGCCAGCAGTTTGGATGGGTACGCGAACATTCAGTACTTC . TRBV28 . TRBJ2-4
CATSSRGGGVDFHQPQHF TGTGCCACCAGCAGTCGAGGGGGTGGGGTTGATTTCCATCAGCCCCAGCATTTT . TRBV15 once TRBJ1-5
CATYTGRERYF TGTGCCACTTACACGGGGAGGGAACGGTACTTC TRBD2 TRBV6-5 . TRBJ2-7